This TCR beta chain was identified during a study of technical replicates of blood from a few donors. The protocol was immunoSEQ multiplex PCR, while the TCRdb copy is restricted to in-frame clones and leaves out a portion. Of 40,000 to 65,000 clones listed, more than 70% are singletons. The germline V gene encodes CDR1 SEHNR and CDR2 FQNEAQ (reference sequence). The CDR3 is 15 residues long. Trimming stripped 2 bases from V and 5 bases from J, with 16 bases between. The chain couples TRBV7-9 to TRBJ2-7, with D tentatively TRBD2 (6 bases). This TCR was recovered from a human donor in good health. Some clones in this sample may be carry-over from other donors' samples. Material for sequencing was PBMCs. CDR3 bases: TGTGCCAGCAGCTTATGGGGCGGGAACGGCGACGAGCAGTACTTC. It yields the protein CASSLWGGNGDEQYF.